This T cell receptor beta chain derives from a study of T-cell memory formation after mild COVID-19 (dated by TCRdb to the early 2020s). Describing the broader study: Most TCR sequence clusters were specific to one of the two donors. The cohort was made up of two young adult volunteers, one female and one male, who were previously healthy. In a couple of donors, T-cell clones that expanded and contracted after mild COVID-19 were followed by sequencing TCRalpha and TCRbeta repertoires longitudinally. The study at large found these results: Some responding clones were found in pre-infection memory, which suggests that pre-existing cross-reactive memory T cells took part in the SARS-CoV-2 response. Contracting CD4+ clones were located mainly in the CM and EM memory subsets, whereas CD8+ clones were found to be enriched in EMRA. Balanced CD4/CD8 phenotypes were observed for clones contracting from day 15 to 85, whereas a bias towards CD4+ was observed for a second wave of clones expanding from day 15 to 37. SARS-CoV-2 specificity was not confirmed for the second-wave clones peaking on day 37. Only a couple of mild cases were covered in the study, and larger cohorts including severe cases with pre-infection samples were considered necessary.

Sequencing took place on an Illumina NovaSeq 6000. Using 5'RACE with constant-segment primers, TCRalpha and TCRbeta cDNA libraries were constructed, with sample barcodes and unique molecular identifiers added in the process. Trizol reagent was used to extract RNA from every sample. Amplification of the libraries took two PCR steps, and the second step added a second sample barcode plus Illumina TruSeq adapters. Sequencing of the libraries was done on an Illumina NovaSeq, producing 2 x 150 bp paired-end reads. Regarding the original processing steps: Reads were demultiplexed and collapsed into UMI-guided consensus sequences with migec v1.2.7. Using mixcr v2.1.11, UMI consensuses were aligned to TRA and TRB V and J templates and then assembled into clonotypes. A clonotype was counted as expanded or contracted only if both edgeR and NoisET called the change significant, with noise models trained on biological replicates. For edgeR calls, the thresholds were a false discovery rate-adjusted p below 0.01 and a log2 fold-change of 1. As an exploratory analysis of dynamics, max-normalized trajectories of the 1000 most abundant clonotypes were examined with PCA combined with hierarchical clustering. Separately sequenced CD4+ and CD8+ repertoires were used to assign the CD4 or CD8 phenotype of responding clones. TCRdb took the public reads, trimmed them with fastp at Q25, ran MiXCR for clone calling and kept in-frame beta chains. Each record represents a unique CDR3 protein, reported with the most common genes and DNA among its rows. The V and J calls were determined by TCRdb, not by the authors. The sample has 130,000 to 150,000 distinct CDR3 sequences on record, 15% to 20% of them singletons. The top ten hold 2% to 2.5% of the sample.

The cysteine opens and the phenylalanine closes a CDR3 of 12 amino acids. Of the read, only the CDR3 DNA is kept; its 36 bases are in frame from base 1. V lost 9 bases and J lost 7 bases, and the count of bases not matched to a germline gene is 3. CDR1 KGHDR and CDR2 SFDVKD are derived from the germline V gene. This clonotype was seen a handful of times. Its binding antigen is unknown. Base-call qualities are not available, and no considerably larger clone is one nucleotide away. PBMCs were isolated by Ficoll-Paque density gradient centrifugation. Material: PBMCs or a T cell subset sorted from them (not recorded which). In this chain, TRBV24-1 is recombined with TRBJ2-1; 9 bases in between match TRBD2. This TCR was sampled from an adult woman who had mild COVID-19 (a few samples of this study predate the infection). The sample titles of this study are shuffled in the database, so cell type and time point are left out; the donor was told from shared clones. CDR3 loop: CATGLAGNEQFF. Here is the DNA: TGTGCCACCGGCCTAGCGGGGAATGAGCAGTTCTTC.